A selection of T cell receptor beta chains follows, all from one sample in a study of cytomegalovirus exposure and HLA in healthy donors. Clones were sequenced by immunoSEQ multiplex PCR, and TCRdb holds only the in-frame ones, with some missing. The listing records about 70,000 clones. The sample consisted of PBMCs. These receptors were taken from a female donor in good health and CMV-seropositive. Both conserved end residues are part of each CDR3. Each record gives: V gene, D gene, J gene, CDR3 DNA, CDR3 protein. The D gene is left open where the match is weak.

v_call: TRBV6-1; d_call: TRBD1; j_call: TRBJ2-1; cdr3_nt: TGTGCCAGCAGTGAAGCGGCCGGGACAGGGGGCGATGAGCAGTTCTTC; cdr3_aa: CASSEAAGTGGDEQFF
v_call: TRBV5-1; d_call: -; j_call: TRBJ2-2; cdr3_nt: TGCGCCAGCAGCGCATCAAGGACATCGAACACCGGGGAGCTGTTTTTT; cdr3_aa: CASSASRTSNTGELFF
v_call: TRBV28; d_call: -; j_call: TRBJ2-7; cdr3_nt: TGTGCCAGTGCCCAGGGGTGGGATCGCGAGCAGTACTTC; cdr3_aa: CASAQGWDREQYF
v_call: TRBV29-1; d_call: TRBD1; j_call: TRBJ2-7; cdr3_nt: TGCAGCGTTGCCTTGGGGACAGCCGCTCCTCTCGAGCAGTACTTC; cdr3_aa: CSVALGTAAPLEQYF
v_call: TRBV18; d_call: -; j_call: TRBJ1-4; cdr3_nt: TGTGCCAGCTCACAACTGACGTCGGGTGGAGGAAAACTGTTTTTT; cdr3_aa: CASSQLTSGGGKLFF
v_call: TRBV4-2; d_call: TRBD2; j_call: TRBJ2-3; cdr3_nt: TGTGCCAGCAGCCAAGAGCTAGCGGGGGCCTCAGATACGCAGTATTTT; cdr3_aa: CASSQELAGASDTQYF
v_call: TRBV28; d_call: TRBD1; j_call: TRBJ2-1; cdr3_nt: TGTGCCAGCAGCCGGGACAGGGCTTACAATGAGCAGTTCTTC; cdr3_aa: CASSRDRAYNEQFF
v_call: TRBV28; d_call: -; j_call: TRBJ1-4; cdr3_nt: TGTGCCAGCAGTCGGAGGTGGAGGGATGAAAAACTGTTTTTT; cdr3_aa: CASSRRWRDEKLFF
v_call: TRBV6-5; d_call: -; j_call: TRBJ1-1; cdr3_nt: TGTGCCAGCAGTTACTGGGGAGTTATGAACACTGAAGCTTTCTTT; cdr3_aa: CASSYWGVMNTEAFF
v_call: TRBV7-2; d_call: -; j_call: TRBJ1-3; cdr3_nt: TGTGCCAGCAGCCCCGGGTACTCTGGAAACACCATATATTTT; cdr3_aa: CASSPGYSGNTIYF
v_call: TRBV6-1; d_call: TRBD1; j_call: TRBJ1-5; cdr3_nt: TGTGCCAGCGCTTGGGGACAGGGGATGGGCCAGCCCCAGCATTTT; cdr3_aa: CASAWGQGMGQPQHF
v_call: TRBV5-1; d_call: -; j_call: TRBJ1-3; cdr3_nt: TGCGCCAGCAGTCCGGCCCCCCCGGCGTCCGCTAGGAACAACATATATTTT; cdr3_aa: CASSPAPPASARNNIYF
v_call: TRBV6-1; d_call: TRBD1; j_call: TRBJ1-2; cdr3_nt: TGTGCCTACACCCCCGGGACAGGGGGGGATGGCTACACCTTC; cdr3_aa: CAYTPGTGGDGYTF